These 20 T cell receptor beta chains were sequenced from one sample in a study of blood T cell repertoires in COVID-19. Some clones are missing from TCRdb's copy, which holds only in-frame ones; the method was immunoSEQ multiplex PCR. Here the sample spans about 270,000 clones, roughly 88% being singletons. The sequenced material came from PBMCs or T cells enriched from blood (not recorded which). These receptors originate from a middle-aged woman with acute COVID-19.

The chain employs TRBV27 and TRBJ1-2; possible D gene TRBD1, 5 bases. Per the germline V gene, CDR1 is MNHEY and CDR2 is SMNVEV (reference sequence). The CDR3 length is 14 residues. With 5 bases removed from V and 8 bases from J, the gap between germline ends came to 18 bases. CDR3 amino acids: CASSPRDGVSGYTF. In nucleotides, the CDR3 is TGTGCCAGCAGTCCGCGGGACGGCGTTTCCGGCTACACCTTC.

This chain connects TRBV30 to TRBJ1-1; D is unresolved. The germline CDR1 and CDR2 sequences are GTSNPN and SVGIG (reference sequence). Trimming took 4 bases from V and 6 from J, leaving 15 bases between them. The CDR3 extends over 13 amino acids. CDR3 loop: CAWTKSPQAEAFF. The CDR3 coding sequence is TGTGCCTGGACCAAGTCACCTCAGGCTGAAGCTTTCTTT.

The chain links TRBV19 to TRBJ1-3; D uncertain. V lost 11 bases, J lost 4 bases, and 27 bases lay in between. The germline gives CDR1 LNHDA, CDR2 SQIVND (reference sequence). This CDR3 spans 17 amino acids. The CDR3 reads CASSHLGKFDLGNTIYF. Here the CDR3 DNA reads TGTGCCTCTAGCCACTTGGGGAAGTTTGATTTGGGAAACACCATATATTTT.

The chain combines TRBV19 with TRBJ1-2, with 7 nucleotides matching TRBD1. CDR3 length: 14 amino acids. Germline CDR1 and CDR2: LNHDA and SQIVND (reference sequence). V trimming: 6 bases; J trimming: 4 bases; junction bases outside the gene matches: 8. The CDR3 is CASSTRQGIYGYTF. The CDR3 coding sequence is TGTGCCAGTAGCACCCGACAGGGAATCTATGGCTACACCTTC.

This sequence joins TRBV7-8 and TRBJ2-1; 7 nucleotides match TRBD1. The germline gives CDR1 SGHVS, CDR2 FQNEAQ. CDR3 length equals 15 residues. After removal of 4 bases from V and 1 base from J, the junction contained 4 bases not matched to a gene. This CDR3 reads CASSSRGRSYNEQFF. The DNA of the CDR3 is TGTGCCAGCAGCTCGAGGGGGCGATCCTACAATGAGCAGTTCTTC. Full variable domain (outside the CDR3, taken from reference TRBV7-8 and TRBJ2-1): GAGVSQSPRYKVAKRGQDVALRCDPISGHVSLFWYQQALGQGPEFLTYFQNEAQLDKSGLPSDRFFAERPEGSVSTLKIQRTQQEDSAVYLCASSSRGRSYNEQFFGPGTRLTVL.

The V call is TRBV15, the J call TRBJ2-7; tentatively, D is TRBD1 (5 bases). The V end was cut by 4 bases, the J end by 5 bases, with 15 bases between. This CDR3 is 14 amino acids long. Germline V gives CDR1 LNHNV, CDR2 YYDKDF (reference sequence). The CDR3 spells CATSKGASSDEQYF. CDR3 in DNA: TGTGCCACCAGCAAAGGGGCCTCATCGGACGAGCAGTACTTC.

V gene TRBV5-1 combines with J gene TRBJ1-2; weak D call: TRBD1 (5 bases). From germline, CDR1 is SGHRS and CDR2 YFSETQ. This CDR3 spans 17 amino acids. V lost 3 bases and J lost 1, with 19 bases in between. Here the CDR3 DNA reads TGCGCCAGCAGCTGGGTAGGGGCGCCCACCTTTAACTATGGCTACACCTTC. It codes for CASSWVGAPTFNYGYTF.

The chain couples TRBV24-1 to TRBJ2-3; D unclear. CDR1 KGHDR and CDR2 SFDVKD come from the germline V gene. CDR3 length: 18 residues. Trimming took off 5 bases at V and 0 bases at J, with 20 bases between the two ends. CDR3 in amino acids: CATSGSGPMSHSTDTQYF. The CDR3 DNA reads TGTGCCACCAGTGGAAGTGGCCCGATGTCACATAGCACAGATACGCAGTATTTT.

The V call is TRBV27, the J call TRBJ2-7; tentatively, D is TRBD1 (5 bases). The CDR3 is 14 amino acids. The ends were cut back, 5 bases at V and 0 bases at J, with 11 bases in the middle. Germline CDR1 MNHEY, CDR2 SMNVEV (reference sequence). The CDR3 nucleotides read TGTGCCAGCAGTCCCTGGACACACTCCTACGAGCAGTACTTC. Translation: CASSPWTHSYEQYF.

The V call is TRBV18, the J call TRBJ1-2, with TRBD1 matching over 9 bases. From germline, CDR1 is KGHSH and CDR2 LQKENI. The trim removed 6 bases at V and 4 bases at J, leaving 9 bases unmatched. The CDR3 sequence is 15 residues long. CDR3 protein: CASSRRDRDAYGYTF. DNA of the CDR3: TGTGCCAGCTCCCGCCGGGACAGGGATGCCTATGGCTACACCTTC.

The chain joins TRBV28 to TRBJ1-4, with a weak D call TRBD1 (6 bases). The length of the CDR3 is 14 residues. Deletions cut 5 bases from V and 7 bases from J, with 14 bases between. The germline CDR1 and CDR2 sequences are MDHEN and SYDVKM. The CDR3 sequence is CASSPHRVSEKLFF. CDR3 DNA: TGTGCCAGCAGTCCACACAGGGTGTCTGAAAAACTGTTTTTT.

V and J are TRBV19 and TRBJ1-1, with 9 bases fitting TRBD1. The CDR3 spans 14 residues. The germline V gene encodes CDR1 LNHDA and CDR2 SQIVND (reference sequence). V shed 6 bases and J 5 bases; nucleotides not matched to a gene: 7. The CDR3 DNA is TGTGCCAGTAGCTACAGGGGGCGCGGGACTGAAGCTTTCTTT. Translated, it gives CASSYRGRGTEAFF.

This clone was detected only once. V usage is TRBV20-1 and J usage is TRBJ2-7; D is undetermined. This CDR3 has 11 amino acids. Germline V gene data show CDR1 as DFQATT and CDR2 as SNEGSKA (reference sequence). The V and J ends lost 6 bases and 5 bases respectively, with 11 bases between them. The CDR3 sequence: CSAPLGDEQYF. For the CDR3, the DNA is TGCAGTGCCCCGCTAGGTGACGAGCAGTACTTC.

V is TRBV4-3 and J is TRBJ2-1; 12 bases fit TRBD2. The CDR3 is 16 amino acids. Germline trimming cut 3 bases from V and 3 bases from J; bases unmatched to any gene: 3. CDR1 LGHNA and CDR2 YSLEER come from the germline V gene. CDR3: CASSQETSGGYNEQFF. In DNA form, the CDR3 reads TGCGCCAGCAGCCAGGAGACTAGCGGGGGCTACAATGAGCAGTTCTTC.

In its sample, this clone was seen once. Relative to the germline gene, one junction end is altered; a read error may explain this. CDR3: CASSPGNEQFF. The CDR3 coding sequence is TGTGCTAGCAGCCCGGGGAATGAGCAGTTCTTC. J is TRBJ2-1 and V is TRBV7-9; tentative D call: TRBD2 (5 bases). The length of the CDR3 is 11 residues. Germline V gene sequence: CDR1 SEHNR, CDR2 FQNEAQ (reference sequence).

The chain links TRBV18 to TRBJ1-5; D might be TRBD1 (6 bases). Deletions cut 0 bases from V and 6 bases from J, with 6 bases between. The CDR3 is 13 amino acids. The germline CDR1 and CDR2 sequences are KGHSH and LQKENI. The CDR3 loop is CASSPPGAQPQHF. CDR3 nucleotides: TGTGCCAGCTCACCACCGGGGGCTCAGCCCCAGCATTTT.

Here the CDR3 reads CASSFSANQPQHF. The CDR3 DNA follows: TGTGCCAGCAGTTTTAGTGCCAATCAGCCCCAGCATTTT. V usage is TRBV12-3 or TRBV12-4 and J usage is TRBJ1-5; D not certain. Trimming pared 3 bases from V and 3 bases from J, leaving 6 bases between. The CDR3 has 13 amino acids.

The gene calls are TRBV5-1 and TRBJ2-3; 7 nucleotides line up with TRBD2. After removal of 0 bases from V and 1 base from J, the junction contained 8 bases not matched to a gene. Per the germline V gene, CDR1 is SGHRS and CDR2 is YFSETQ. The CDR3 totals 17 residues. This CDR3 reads CASSLDSGYLGTDTQYF. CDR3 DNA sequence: TGCGCCAGCAGCTTGGATAGCGGGTACCTGGGCACAGATACGCAGTATTTT.

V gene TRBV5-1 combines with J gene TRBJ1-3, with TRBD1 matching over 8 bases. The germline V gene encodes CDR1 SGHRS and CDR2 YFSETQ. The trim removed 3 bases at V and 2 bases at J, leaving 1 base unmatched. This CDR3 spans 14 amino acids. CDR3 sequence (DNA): TGCGCCAGCAGCTCACAGGGGGCTGGAAACACCATATATTTT. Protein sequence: CASSSQGAGNTIYF. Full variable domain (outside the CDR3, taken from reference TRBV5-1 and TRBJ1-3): KAGVTQTPRYLIKTRGQQVTLSCSPISGHRSVSWYQQTPGQGLQFLFEYFSETQRNKGNFPGRFSGRQFSNSRSEMNVSTLELGDSALYLCASSSQGAGNTIYFGEGSWLTVV.

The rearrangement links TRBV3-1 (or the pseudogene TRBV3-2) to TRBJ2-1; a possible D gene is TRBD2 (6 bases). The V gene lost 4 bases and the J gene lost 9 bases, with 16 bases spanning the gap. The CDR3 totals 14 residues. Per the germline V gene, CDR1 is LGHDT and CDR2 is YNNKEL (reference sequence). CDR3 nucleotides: TGTGCCAGCAGCCCAACCGGGAGTATCAGTGAGCAGTTCTTC. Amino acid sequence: CASSPTGSISEQFF.